This entry is about one T cell receptor beta chain. The data originate from a study of blood T cell repertoires in COVID-19. This table comes from immunoSEQ multiplex PCR, and its TCRdb copy is limited to in-frame clones, with some not included. In the table there are tens of thousands of clones, around 86% of which are singletons. This CDR3 spans 12 amino acids. Germline CDR1 is MDHEN and CDR2 is SYDVKM. Trimming cost V 5 bases and J 4 bases, with 6 bases left between them. The J gene is TRBJ2-1, the V gene TRBV28; D is perhaps TRBD2 (5 bases). The sample comprised peripheral blood. This clonotype was obtained from a man in his sixties or seventies with acute or convalescent COVID-19. The DNA for the CDR3 is TGTGCCAGCAGTGCGGGTTACAATGAGCAGTTCTTC. Protein: CASSAGYNEQFF.